The rows below give T cell receptor beta chains drawn from one sample of a study of blood T cell repertoires in COVID-19. Repertoires were generated with immunoSEQ multiplex PCR, while TCRdb's copy carries only in-frame clones and drops some. The table includes 200,000 to 300,000 clones, around 87% detected once. The sample taken for sequencing was peripheral blood. These receptors were taken from a woman aged 40 to 50 who had recovered from COVID-19. The conserved cysteine and the conserved F or W are not part of the CDR3 here. The order of the fields is V gene, J gene, CDR3 protein.

TRBV10-3	TRBJ2-7	AISEPGTGAYEQY
TRBV7-8	TRBJ1-2	ASSEQGSLGYGYT
TRBV5-6	TRBJ2-7	ASQLTGDAYEQY
TRBV3-1/TRBV3-2	TRBJ2-2	ASSQDRGLAETNTGELF
TRBV5-4	TRBJ1-2	ASSDRVDYGYT
TRBV10-3	TRBJ1-3	AISGQGWGNTIY
TRBV7-2	TRBJ1-4	ASSLDPVGATNEKLF
TRBV18	TRBJ2-7	ASSPQTVAYEQY
TRBV6-5	TRBJ1-1	ASSRDGVNTEAF
TRBV5-6	TRBJ1-1	ASFLLGLATEAF
TRBV7-2	TRBJ2-3	ASSLPGPDTQY
TRBV4-3	TRBJ2-3	ASSQSTVFVGLEIADTQY
TRBV11-2	TRBJ2-5	ASSLVYRVSPQETQY
TRBV11-2	TRBJ2-5	ASSPDRGERETQY
TRBV5-1	TRBJ2-1	ASSRGQGYNEQF
TRBV4-1	TRBJ1-1	ASSQQQRNTEAF
TRBV5-4	TRBJ2-1	ASSSGRQQVMQF
TRBV29-1	TRBJ2-5	SVEASREETQY
TRBV29-1	TRBJ2-1	SVGTGSSSYNEQF
TRBV27	TRBJ2-3	ASNLGQGDTDTQY
TRBV2	TRBJ2-6	ASSAGGGLKSGANVLT
TRBV7-6	TRBJ2-7	ASSGAGGAASYEQY
TRBV7-9	TRBJ2-2	ASSPRTGELF
TRBV29-1	TRBJ2-1	SVGEGQGLSNEQF
TRBV30	TRBJ1-2	AWSGPGQGRGYT
TRBV6-2/TRBV6-3	TRBJ2-2	ASSYPMTGSTGELF
TRBV7-3	TRBJ2-5	ASSSSSGETQY
TRBV5-5	TRBJ2-1	ASSLGLAGDYNEQF
TRBV5-4	TRBJ1-2	ASSIQPSANYGYT
TRBV19	TRBJ2-6	ASSMRRGLSGANVLT
TRBV7-3	TRBJ2-2	ASSFGGFTGELF
TRBV15	TRBJ2-3	ATSRAGRRDTQY
TRBV27	TRBJ1-4	ASSLSAYLTTGPLYEKLF
TRBV7-9	TRBJ2-3	ASSPSGHRTDTQY
TRBV11-3	TRBJ2-7	ASSLERTGGTYEQY
TRBV10-3	TRBJ2-7	AISEANNEQY
TRBV6-2/TRBV6-3	TRBJ2-7	ASSPASYEQY
TRBV27	TRBJ1-2	ASTTFGATPNYGYT
TRBV6-2/TRBV6-3	TRBJ1-5	ASSYSTGAHQPQH
TRBV6-6	TRBJ2-2	ASNWDRAAGELF
TRBV27	TRBJ1-4	ASSIRTGGHIL
TRBV19	TRBJ1-1	ASSPADRLNTEAF
TRBV29-1	TRBJ1-1	SERRHNTEAF